This T cell receptor (beta chain) was recorded in a study of identical twins. TCRdb fed the 5' RACE reads into MiXCR, producing one record per CDR3 protein. This table holds 240,000 or so distinct CDR3 sequences, roughly 12% found once. Trimming shortened V by 3 bases and J by 0 bases, and 9 bases separated the two germline ends. There are 15 residues in the CDR3. The sample was also linked to a second study, of yellow fever vaccine responses in identical twins.

The sequenced sample was memory (CD45RO+) T cells sorted from blood. The source of this sequence is a woman aged 18-29 years in good health. This rearrangement joins TRBV12-3 or TRBV12-4 to TRBJ2-1; perhaps D is TRBD1 or TRBD2 (5 bases each). In DNA, the CDR3 is TGTGCCAGCAGTTTCGGGACCGCCTCCTACAATGAGCAGTTCTTC. Its translation is CASSFGTASYNEQFF.